The T cell receptor (beta chain) under discussion was sequenced for a study of blood T cell repertoires in COVID-19. There are 14 residues in the CDR3. CDR1 is MNHEY, CDR2 SVGAGI, per germline. The V segment lost 5 bases and the J segment 8 bases; nucleotides outside the gene matches: 5. The method was immunoSEQ multiplex PCR; TCRdb's version includes in-frame clones alone and lacks a portion of them. The sample carries over 200,000 clones, 80% to 90% recorded once. What was sequenced was PBMCs or T cells enriched from blood (not recorded which). This clonotype was sampled from a woman aged 25 to 39 who had been exposed to COVID-19. The rearrangement joins TRBV6-5 to TRBJ2-7, with 14 bases aligning to TRBD2. CDR3 DNA sequence: TGTGCCAGCAGTCCTGGGACTAGCGGGAGAAAGCAGTACTTC. It codes for CASSPGTSGRKQYF.